The 11 T cell receptor beta chains in this list originate from one sample, sequenced in a study of cytomegalovirus exposure and HLA in healthy donors. The PCR contained 60 Vbeta and 13 Jbeta primers. TCRdb keeps only in-frame clones here, not all; method: immunoSEQ multiplex PCR. The data contain around 97,000 clones, approximately 70% of them singletons. Sequencing was done on a sample of PBMCs. These TCRs come from a woman aged 45 to 65 in good health and CMV-seronegative.

The J gene is TRBJ2-7, the V gene TRBV28; TRBD2 matches at 13 bases. V shed 7 bases, J shed 4 bases, and the junction held 7 bases outside the gene matches. This CDR3 is 15 amino acids long. Per the germline V gene, CDR1 is MDHEN and CDR2 is SYDVKM. CDR3 sequence (DNA): TGTGCCAGCACCGACGGACTAGCGGGAGAGTACGAGCAGTACTTC. It codes for CASTDGLAGEYEQYF. The variable domain in full, completed from reference TRBV28 and TRBJ2-7, reads DVKVTQSSRYLVKRTGEKVFLECVQDMDHENMFWYRQDPGLGLRLIYFSYDVKMKEKGDIPEGYSVSREKKERFSLILESASTNQTSMYLCASTDGLAGEYEQYFGPGTRLTVT.

This clone turned up a few times. The V and J genes are TRBV29-1 and TRBJ2-7; D remains ambiguous. V lost 4 bases, J lost 4 bases, and 11 bases lay in between. The germline CDR1 and CDR2 sequences are SQVTM and ANQGSEA. CDR3 size: 12 residues. CDR3 region: CSVAYDSYEQYF. The CDR3, as DNA: TGCAGCGTTGCTTACGACTCTTACGAGCAGTACTTC.

This clone was detected only a few times. This rearrangement joins TRBV5-6 to TRBJ1-3, with a possible D match to TRBD1 (5 bases). Germline values: CDR1 SGHDT, CDR2 YYEEEE. Trimming shortened V by 4 bases and J by 0 bases, and 14 bases separated the two germline ends. The CDR3 is 16 amino acids. CDR3 sequence: CASSRPGLDSGNTIYF. CDR3 DNA sequence: TGTGCCAGCAGCAGACCGGGACTAGACTCTGGAAACACCATATATTTT.

J is TRBJ1-5 and V is TRBV12-5; 7 bases match TRBD1. The CDR3 sequence is 16 residues long. J was trimmed by 2 bases and V by 2 bases; bases with no gene match: 6. Germline CDR1 LGHNT, CDR2 FRNRAP. The CDR3 DNA reads as TGTGCTAGTGGTTTGAGGACAGGTATGGGCAATCAGCCCCAGCATTTT. Translating it yields CASGLRTGMGNQPQHF. The whole variable domain, filled in from reference TRBV12-5 and TRBJ1-5, reads DARVTQTPRHKVTEMGQEVTMRCQPILGHNTVFWYRQTMMQGLELLAYFRNRAPLDDSGMPKDRFSAEMPDATLATLKIQPSEPRDSAVYFCASGLRTGMGNQPQHFGDGTRLSIL.

This chain connects TRBV7-2 to TRBJ2-1; D unclear. The CDR3 runs 11 residues. Germline CDR1 is SGHTA and CDR2 is FQGNSA. The V and J ends lost 5 bases and 5 bases respectively, with 4 bases between them. The CDR3 reads CASSPDNEQFF. The CDR3 nucleotides are TGTGCCAGCAGCCCAGACAATGAGCAGTTCTTC.

This clone occurred once. The gene calls are TRBV11-2 and TRBJ2-7, with D uncertain. The CDR3 runs 14 residues. CDR1 and CDR2 from the germline V gene are SGHAT and FQNNGV. V lost 0 bases and J 0 bases, leaving 6 bases between the germline ends. Written as DNA, the CDR3 is TGTGCCAGCAGCTTAGATGTCTCCTCCTACGAGCAGTACTTC. As protein: CASSLDVSSYEQYF.

V is TRBV5-6 and J is TRBJ1-1; 7 nucleotides agree with TRBD1. This CDR3 comprises 16 residues. Germline trimming cut 3 bases from V and 0 bases from J; bases unmatched to any gene: 8. CDR1 SGHDT and CDR2 YYEEEE come from the germline V gene. The CDR3 DNA follows: TGTGCCAGCAGCTCTTGGGGGACAGCGCTGAACACTGAAGCTTTCTTT. It translates to CASSSWGTALNTEAFF.

This clone appeared once. The chain recombines TRBV6-1 with TRBJ2-2; no firm D call. There are 14 residues in the CDR3. Germline CDR1 MNHNS, CDR2 SASEGT. Trimming left V 6 bases short and J 0 bases short, with 8 bases between. The CDR3 loop is CASRDSANTGELFF. The CDR3 DNA sequence: TGTGCCAGCAGAGACTCGGCGAACACCGGGGAGCTGTTTTTT.

The chain uses TRBV9 and TRBJ2-1; 11 nucleotides line up with TRBD2. Trimming at V came to 3 bases and at J to 6 bases, leaving 5 bases not matched to a gene. This CDR3 comprises 15 residues. CDR1 is SGDLS and CDR2 is YYNGEE in the germline V gene. CDR3 nucleotide sequence: TGTGCCAGCAGCGCTAGCGGGGGGCTAACCAATGAGCAGTTCTTC. Its translation is CASSASGGLTNEQFF.

The rearrangement joins TRBV30 to TRBJ1-6; D uncertain. From germline, CDR1 is GTSNPN and CDR2 SVGIG (reference sequence). Trimming removed 0 bases from V and 10 bases from J, with 7 bases in between. The length of the CDR3 is 12 residues. The CDR3 here is CAWSVNGSPLHF. For the CDR3, the DNA is TGTGCCTGGAGTGTCAACGGGTCACCCCTCCACTTT.

V and J are TRBV6-5 and TRBJ2-2; TRBD1 matches 9 bases. CDR3 length: 14 residues. Trimming cost V 5 bases and J 7 bases; bases outside gene matches: 5. Germline CDR1 reads MNHEY; CDR2 reads SVGAGI. The CDR3 region has the DNA TGTGCCAGCAGTACAGGGGGCCTGGGCGGGGAGCTGTTTTTT. Translating gives CASSTGGLGGELFF.